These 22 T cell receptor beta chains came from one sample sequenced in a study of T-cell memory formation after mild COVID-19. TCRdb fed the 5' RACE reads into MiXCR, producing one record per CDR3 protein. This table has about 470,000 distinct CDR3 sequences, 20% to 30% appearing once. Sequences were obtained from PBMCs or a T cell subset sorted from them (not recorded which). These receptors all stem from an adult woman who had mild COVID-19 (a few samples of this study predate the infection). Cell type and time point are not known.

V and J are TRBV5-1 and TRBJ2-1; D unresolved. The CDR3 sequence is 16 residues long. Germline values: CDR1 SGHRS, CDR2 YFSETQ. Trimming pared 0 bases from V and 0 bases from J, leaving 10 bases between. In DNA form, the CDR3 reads TGCGCCAGCAGCTTGGCTAGTCAAAGCTCCTACAATGAGCAGTTCTTC. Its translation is CASSLASQSSYNEQFF. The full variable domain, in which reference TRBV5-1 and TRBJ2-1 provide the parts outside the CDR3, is KAGVTQTPRYLIKTRGQQVTLSCSPISGHRSVSWYQQTPGQGLQFLFEYFSETQRNKGNFPGRFSGRQFSNSRSEMNVSTLELGDSALYLCASSLASQSSYNEQFFGPGTRLTVL.

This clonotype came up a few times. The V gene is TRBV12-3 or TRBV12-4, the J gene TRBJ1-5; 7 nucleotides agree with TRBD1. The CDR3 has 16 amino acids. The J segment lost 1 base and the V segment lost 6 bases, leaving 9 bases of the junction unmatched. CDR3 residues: CASRRLTGASNQPQHF. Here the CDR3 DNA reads TGTGCCAGCAGAAGACTTACAGGGGCAAGCAATCAGCCCCAGCATTTT.

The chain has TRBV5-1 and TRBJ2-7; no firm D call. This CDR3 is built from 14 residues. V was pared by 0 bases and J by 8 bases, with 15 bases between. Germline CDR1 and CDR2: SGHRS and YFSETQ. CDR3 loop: CASSLEAAQGKQYF. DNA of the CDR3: TGCGCCAGCAGCTTGGAGGCAGCCCAAGGGAAGCAGTACTTC.

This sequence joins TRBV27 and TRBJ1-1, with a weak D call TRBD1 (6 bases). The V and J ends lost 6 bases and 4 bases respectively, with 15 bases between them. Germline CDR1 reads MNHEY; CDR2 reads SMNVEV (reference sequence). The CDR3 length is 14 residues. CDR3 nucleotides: TGTGCCAGCAGGCTGGGACACCTTGGCACTGAAGCTTTCTTT. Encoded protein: CASRLGHLGTEAFF.

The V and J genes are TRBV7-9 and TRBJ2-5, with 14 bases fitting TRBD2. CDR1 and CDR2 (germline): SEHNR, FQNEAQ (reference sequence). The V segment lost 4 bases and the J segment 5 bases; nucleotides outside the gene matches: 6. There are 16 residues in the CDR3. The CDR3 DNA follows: TGTGCCAGCAGCTCGGGACTAGCGGGAGTGGGGGAGACCCAGTACTTC. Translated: CASSSGLAGVGETQYF.

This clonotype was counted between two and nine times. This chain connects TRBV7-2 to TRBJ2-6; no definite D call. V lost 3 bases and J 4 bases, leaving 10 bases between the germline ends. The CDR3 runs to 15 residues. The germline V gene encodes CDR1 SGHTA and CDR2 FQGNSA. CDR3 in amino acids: CASSFYTWGANVLTF. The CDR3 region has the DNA TGTGCCAGCAGCTTTTACACCTGGGGGGCCAACGTCCTGACTTTC.

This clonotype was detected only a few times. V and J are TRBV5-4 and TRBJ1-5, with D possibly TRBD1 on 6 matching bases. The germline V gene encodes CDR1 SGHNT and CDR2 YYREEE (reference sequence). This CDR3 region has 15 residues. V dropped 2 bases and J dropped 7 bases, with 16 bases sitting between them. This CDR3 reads CASSFGGLLGQPQHF. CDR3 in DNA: TGTGCCAGCAGCTTTGGGGGGCTTTTAGGACAGCCCCAGCATTTT.

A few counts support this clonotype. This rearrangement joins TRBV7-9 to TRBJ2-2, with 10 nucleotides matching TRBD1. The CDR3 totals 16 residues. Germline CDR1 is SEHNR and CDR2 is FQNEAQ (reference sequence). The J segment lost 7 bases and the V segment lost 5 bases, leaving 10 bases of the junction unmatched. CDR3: CASSNTDRGLNGELFF. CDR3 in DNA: TGTGCCAGCAGCAATACCGACAGGGGGCTGAACGGGGAGCTGTTTTTT.

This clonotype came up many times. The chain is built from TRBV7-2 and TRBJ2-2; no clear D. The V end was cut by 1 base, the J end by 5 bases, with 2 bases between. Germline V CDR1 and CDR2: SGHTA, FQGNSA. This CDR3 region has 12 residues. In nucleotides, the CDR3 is TGTGCCAGCAGCTTAGAGACCGGGGAGCTGTTTTTT. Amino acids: CASSLETGELFF.

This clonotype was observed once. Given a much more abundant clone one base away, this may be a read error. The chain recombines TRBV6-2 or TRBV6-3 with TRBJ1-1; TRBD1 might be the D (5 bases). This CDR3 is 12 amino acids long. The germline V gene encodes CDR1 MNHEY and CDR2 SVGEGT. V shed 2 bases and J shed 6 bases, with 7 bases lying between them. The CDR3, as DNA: TGTGCCAGCAGTTACAGGGGCTCTGAAGCTTTCTTT. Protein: CASSYRGSEAFF.

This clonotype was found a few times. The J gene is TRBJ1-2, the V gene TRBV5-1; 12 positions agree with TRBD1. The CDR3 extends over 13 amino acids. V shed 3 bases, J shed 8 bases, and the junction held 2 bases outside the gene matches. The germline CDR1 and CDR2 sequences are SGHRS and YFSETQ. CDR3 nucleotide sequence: TGCGCCAGCAGCTGGGACAGGGGGCGAGGCTACACCTTC. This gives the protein CASSWDRGRGYTF.

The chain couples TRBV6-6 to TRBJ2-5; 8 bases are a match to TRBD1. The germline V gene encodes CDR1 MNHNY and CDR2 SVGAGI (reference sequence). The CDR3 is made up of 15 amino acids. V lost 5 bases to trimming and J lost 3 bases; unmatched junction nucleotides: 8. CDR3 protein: CASSPFQDREETQYF. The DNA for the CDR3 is TGTGCCAGCAGTCCCTTTCAGGACAGGGAAGAGACCCAGTACTTC.

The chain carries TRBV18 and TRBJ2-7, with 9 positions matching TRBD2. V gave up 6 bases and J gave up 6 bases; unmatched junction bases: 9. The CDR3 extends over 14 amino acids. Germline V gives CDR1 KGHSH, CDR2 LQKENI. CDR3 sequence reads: CASSSSGAPLEQYF. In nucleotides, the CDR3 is TGTGCCAGCTCTTCTAGCGGGGCCCCCCTCGAGCAGTACTTC.

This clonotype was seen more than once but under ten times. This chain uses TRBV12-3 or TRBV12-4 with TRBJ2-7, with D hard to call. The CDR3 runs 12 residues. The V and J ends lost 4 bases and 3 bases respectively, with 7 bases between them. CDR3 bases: TGTGCCAGCAGTTCTTACGTCTACGAGCAGTACTTC. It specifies CASSSYVYEQYF.

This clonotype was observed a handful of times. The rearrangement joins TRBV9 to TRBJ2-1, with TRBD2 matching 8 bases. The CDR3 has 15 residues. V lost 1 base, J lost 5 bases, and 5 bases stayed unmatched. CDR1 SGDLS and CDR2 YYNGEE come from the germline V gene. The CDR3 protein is CASSVLAGRHNEQFF. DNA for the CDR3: TGTGCCAGCAGCGTATTAGCGGGGAGACACAATGAGCAGTTCTTC.

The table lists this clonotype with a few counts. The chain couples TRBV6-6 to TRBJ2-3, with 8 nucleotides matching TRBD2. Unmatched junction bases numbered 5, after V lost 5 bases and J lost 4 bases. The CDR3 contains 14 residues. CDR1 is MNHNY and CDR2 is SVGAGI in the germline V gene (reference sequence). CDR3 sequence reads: CASSLLTSADTQYF. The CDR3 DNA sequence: TGTGCCAGCAGTCTCCTGACTAGCGCAGATACGCAGTATTTT.

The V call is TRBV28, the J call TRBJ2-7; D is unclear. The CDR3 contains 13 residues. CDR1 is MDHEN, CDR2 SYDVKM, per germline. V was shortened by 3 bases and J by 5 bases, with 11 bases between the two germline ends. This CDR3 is CASSLIHMDEQYF. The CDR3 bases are TGTGCCAGCAGTTTGATACACATGGACGAGCAGTACTTC.

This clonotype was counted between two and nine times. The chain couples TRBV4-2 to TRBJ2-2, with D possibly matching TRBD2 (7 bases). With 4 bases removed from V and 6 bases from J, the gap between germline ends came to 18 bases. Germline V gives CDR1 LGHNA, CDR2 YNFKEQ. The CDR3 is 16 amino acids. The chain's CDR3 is CASSLAVGAGAGELFF. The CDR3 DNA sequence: TGTGCCAGCAGCCTCGCCGTGGGGGCGGGGGCCGGGGAGCTGTTTTTT.

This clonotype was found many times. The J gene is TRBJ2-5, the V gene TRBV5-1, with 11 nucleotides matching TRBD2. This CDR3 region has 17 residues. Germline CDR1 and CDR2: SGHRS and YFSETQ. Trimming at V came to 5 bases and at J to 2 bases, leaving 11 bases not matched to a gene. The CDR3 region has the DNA TGCGCCAGCAGACGAACCACTGGGACTAGCGGACAAGAGACCCAGTACTTC. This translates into CASRRTTGTSGQETQYF.

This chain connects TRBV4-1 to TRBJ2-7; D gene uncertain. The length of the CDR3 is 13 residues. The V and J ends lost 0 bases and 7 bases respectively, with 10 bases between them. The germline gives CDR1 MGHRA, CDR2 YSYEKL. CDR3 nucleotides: TGCGCCAGCAGCCAAGAAGGTGTCCGGGAGCAGTACTTC. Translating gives CASSQEGVREQYF.

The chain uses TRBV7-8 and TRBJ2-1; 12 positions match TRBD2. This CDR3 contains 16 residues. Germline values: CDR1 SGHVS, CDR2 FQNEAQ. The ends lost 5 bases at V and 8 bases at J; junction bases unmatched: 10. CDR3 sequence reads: CASSTNLAGGPDEQFF. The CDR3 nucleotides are TGTGCCAGCAGCACCAATCTAGCGGGGGGGCCCGATGAGCAGTTCTTC.

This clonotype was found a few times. The CDR3 is CASTSWTSAGGEQYF. The CDR3 nucleotides are TGTGCCAGCACCTCGTGGACTAGCGCCGGAGGCGAGCAGTACTTC. This rearrangement joins TRBV12-3 or TRBV12-4 to TRBJ2-7; the match to TRBD2 covers 9 bases. V dropped 7 bases and J dropped 6; count of bases not matched to a gene: 13. The CDR3 runs 15 residues.